Following are 10 T cell receptor beta chains from one sample sequenced in a study of blood T cell repertoires in COVID-19. Clones were sequenced by immunoSEQ multiplex PCR, and TCRdb holds only the in-frame ones, with some missing. The table includes fewer than 250,000 clones, nearly 90% detected once. The specimen sequenced was PBMCs or T cells enriched from blood (not recorded which). The receptors derive from a man aged 25 to 45 who had been exposed to COVID-19.

The chain employs TRBV4-1 and TRBJ2-2; D uncertain. There are 11 residues in the CDR3. V lost 10 bases and J 5 bases, leaving 8 bases between the germline ends. Per germline, CDR1 MGHRA and CDR2 YSYEKL. The chain's CDR3 is CATGLTGELFF. The CDR3 bases are TGCGCCACCGGTCTTACCGGGGAGCTGTTTTTT.

In its sample, this clone was seen once. V and J are TRBV20-1 and TRBJ2-7; TRBD1 aligns across 11 bases. V was clipped by 6 bases and J by 10 bases; unmatched bases: 5. From germline, CDR1 is DFQATT and CDR2 SNEGSKA (reference sequence). The length of the CDR3 is 11 residues. CDR3 in amino acids: CSAGQGANQYF. CDR3 DNA: TGCAGTGCCGGACAGGGGGCGAACCAGTACTTC.

This clone has a handful of counts. The chain links TRBV5-6 to TRBJ1-3; D uncertain. Germline V gene sequence: CDR1 SGHDT, CDR2 YYEEEE. CDR3 length equals 15 residues. Trimming removed 6 bases from V and 3 bases from J, with 16 bases in between. The DNA for the CDR3 is TGTGCCAGCACCCCCGGCGCAGGCTTTGGAAACACCATATATTTT. Its protein is CASTPGAGFGNTIYF.

The chain couples TRBV29-1 to TRBJ1-5; D is ambiguous. CDR1 is SQVTM, CDR2 ANQGSEA, per germline. The CDR3 sequence is 12 residues long. Trimming took 4 bases from V and 3 from J, leaving 7 bases between them. The CDR3 is CSVGGINQPQHF. As DNA, the CDR3 is TGCAGCGTTGGAGGGATCAATCAGCCCCAGCATTTT.

V is TRBV5-6 and J is TRBJ1-5; maybe TRBD1 (5 bases). The CDR3 contains 15 residues. The V and J ends lost 2 bases and 3 bases respectively, with 12 bases between them. Germline loops: CDR1 SGHDT, CDR2 YYEEEE. In nucleotides, the CDR3 is TGTGCCAGCAGCTTAGGGCCAGGGCACAATCAGCCCCAGCATTTT. This translates into CASSLGPGHNQPQHF.

The gene calls are TRBV5-1 and TRBJ1-1, with TRBD1 as a possible D gene (5 bases). CDR1 and CDR2 from the germline V gene are SGHRS and YFSETQ. The CDR3 consists of 15 residues. Trimming removed 5 bases from V and 3 bases from J, with 17 bases in between. CDR3 DNA sequence: TGCGCCAGCAGTTACAGTGGGGCAGTTTACACTGAAGCTTTCTTT. It encodes CASSYSGAVYTEAFF.

The chain has TRBV7-9 and TRBJ2-7, with 10 positions matching TRBD1. The V segment lost 10 bases and the J segment 5 bases; nucleotides outside the gene matches: 8. This CDR3 region has 13 residues. Germline lookup yields CDR1 SEHNR and CDR2 FQNEAQ (reference sequence). The CDR3 DNA sequence: TGTGCCACCGCAGACAGGGGGCCCCACGAGCAGTACTTC. This translates into CATADRGPHEQYF.

The chain couples TRBV7-9 to TRBJ1-2, with D possibly being TRBD1 (6 bases). Trimming took off 2 bases at V and 8 bases at J, with 9 bases between the two ends. The CDR3 spans 12 residues. The germline CDR1 and CDR2 sequences are SEHNR and FQNEAQ (reference sequence). This CDR3 reads CASSLNREGYTF. DNA for the CDR3: TGTGCCAGCAGCTTAAACAGGGAAGGCTACACCTTC.

The rearrangement links TRBV4-1 to TRBJ2-5; 7 nucleotides match TRBD2. Germline CDR1 MGHRA, CDR2 YSYEKL. J lost 4 bases, V lost 1 base, and 12 bases had no gene match. The CDR3 runs to 17 residues. The CDR3, as DNA: TGCGCCAGCAGCCAAGCGGATGACACCTCGGGGGGAGAGACCCAGTACTTC. Amino acids: CASSQADDTSGGETQYF.

The rearrangement joins TRBV6-4 to TRBJ2-1; 8 nucleotides line up with TRBD2. The CDR3 is 14 amino acids. The V gene end was trimmed by 8 bases and the J gene end by 6 bases; junction bases not matched to a gene: 9. Germline V gene lookup returns CDR1 MRHNA and CDR2 SNTAGT. DNA of the CDR3: TGTGCCAGCTCGCACGGACTAGCAGGCAATGAGCAGTTCTTC. Its protein product is CASSHGLAGNEQFF.